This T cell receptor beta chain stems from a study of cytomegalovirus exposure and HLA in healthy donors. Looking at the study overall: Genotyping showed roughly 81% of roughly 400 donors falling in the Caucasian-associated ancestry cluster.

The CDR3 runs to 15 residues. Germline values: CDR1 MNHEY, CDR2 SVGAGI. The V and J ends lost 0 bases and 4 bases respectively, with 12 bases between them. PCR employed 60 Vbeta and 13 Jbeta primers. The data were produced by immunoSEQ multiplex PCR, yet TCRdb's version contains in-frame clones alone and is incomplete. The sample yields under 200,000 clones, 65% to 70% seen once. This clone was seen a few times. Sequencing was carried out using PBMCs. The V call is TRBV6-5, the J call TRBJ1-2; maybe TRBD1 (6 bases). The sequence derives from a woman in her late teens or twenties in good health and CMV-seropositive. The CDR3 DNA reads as TGTGCCAGCAGTTACTCCAGGCAGGGGCCCTATGGCTACACCTTC. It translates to CASSYSRQGPYGYTF.